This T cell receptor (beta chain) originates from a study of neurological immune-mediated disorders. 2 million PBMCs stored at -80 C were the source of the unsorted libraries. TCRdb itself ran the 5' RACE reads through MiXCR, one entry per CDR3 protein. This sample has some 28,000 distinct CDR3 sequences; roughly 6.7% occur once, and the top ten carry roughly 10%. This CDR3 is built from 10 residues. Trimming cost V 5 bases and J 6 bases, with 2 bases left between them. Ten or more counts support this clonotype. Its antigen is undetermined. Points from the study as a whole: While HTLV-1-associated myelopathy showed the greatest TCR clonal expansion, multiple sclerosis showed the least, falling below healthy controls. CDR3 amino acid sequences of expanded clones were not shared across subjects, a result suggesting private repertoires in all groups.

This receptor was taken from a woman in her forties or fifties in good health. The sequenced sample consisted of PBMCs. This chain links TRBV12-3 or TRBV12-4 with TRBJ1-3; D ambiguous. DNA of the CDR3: TGTGCCAGCAGTGAAAACACCATATATTTT. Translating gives CASSENTIYF.